The rows below give T cell receptor beta chains drawn from one sample of a study of blood T cells in healthy people across ages. Using its own MiXCR run on the 5' RACE reads, TCRdb lists one record per CDR3 protein. Here the sample spans some 1,500,000 distinct CDR3 sequences, 42% being singletons. Source material: blood. The source of these receptors is a woman aged 18-29 years in good health. CDR3s include the opening cysteine and the closing phenylalanine or tryptophan. The D gene is left open where the match is weak. The size entry is marked missing in some rows and otherwise reads once, few, many or a size class.

clone_size: .
d_call: .
v_call: TRBV27
j_call: TRBJ2-1
cdr3_aa: CATPVASCGNEQFF
cdr3_nt: TGTGCCACCCCGGTGGCCTCCTGCGGCAATGAGCAGTTCTTC

clone_size: .
d_call: .
v_call: TRBV29-1
j_call: TRBJ1-2
cdr3_aa: CSVVPPRGRRGYTF
cdr3_nt: TGCAGCGTTGTCCCGCCTCGGGGGCGACGTGGCTACACCTTC

clone_size: few
d_call: .
v_call: TRBV4-3
j_call: TRBJ1-2
cdr3_aa: CASSQDRGPRVRGYTF
cdr3_nt: TGCGCCAGCAGCCAAGATCGTGGGCCCAGGGTGCGAGGCTACACCTTC

clone_size: few
d_call: TRBD1
v_call: TRBV28
j_call: TRBJ2-5
cdr3_aa: CASSIGGDGETQYF
cdr3_nt: TGTGCCAGCAGTATAGGGGGCGATGGAGAGACCCAGTACTTC

clone_size: .
d_call: .
v_call: TRBV5-5
j_call: TRBJ2-1
cdr3_aa: CASSLFHDEQFF
cdr3_nt: TGTGCCAGCAGCTTGTTTCACGATGAGCAGTTCTTC

clone_size: many
d_call: .
v_call: TRBV14
j_call: TRBJ1-2
cdr3_aa: CASSQVGYGYTF
cdr3_nt: TGTGCCAGCAGCCAAGTCGGATATGGCTACACCTTC

clone_size: few
d_call: TRBD1
v_call: TRBV6-2/TRBV6-3
j_call: TRBJ2-7
cdr3_aa: CASSGQGVNEQYF
cdr3_nt: TGTGCCAGCAGCGGACAGGGGGTCAACGAGCAGTACTTC

clone_size: .
d_call: .
v_call: TRBV2
j_call: TRBJ1-2
cdr3_aa: CASRAGDNYLDYGYTF
cdr3_nt: TGTGCCAGCAGGGCAGGCGATAACTATTTGGACTATGGCTACACCTTC

clone_size: .
d_call: .
v_call: TRBV10-3
j_call: TRBJ2-5
cdr3_aa: CAIRSSLGETQYF
cdr3_nt: TGTGCCATCAGATCCAGTCTGGGCGAGACCCAGTACTTC

clone_size: .
d_call: TRBD1
v_call: TRBV6-2/TRBV6-3
j_call: TRBJ2-1
cdr3_aa: CASTPRDRGLNEQFF
cdr3_nt: TGTGCCAGCACCCCTAGGGACAGGGGGCTTAATGAGCAGTTCTTC

clone_size: .
d_call: .
v_call: TRBV25-1
j_call: TRBJ1-2
cdr3_aa: CASSEFRGHGYTF
cdr3_nt: TGTGCCAGCAGTGAATTCCGGGGTCATGGCTACACCTTC

clone_size: .
d_call: TRBD2
v_call: TRBV9
j_call: TRBJ2-7
cdr3_aa: CASSDGTSRGIYEQYF
cdr3_nt: TGTGCCAGCAGCGACGGGACTAGCCGAGGAATCTACGAGCAGTACTTC

clone_size: .
d_call: TRBD1
v_call: TRBV12-3/TRBV12-4
j_call: TRBJ2-2
cdr3_aa: CASSLRTGENTGELFF
cdr3_nt: TGTGCCAGCAGTCTACGGACAGGAGAGAACACCGGGGAGCTGTTTTTT

clone_size: few
d_call: .
v_call: TRBV20-1
j_call: TRBJ1-2
cdr3_aa: CSARDWAAGYGYTF
cdr3_nt: TGCAGTGCTAGAGATTGGGCTGCGGGCTATGGCTACACCTTC

clone_size: .
d_call: .
v_call: TRBV6-1
j_call: TRBJ2-3
cdr3_aa: CATPLIWGRSDTQYF
cdr3_nt: TGTGCCACCCCACTAATCTGGGGAAGGTCAGATACGCAGTATTTT

clone_size: .
d_call: .
v_call: TRBV29-1
j_call: TRBJ2-1
cdr3_aa: CSVEPLMGNEQFF
cdr3_nt: TGCAGCGTTGAGCCCCTCATGGGGAATGAGCAGTTCTTC

clone_size: .
d_call: .
v_call: TRBV12-3/TRBV12-4
j_call: TRBJ2-2
cdr3_aa: CASSLYDTGELFF
cdr3_nt: TGTGCCAGCAGTTTATACGACACCGGGGAGCTGTTTTTT

clone_size: .
d_call: .
v_call: TRBV20-1
j_call: TRBJ1-3
cdr3_aa: CSAEKVSGNTIYF
cdr3_nt: TGCAGTGCTGAGAAAGTCTCTGGAAACACCATATATTTT

clone_size: .
d_call: .
v_call: TRBV7-9
j_call: TRBJ1-2
cdr3_aa: CASSSTLGGRTYGYTF
cdr3_nt: TGTGCCAGCAGCTCTACCCTTGGGGGAAGGACCTATGGCTACACCTTC

clone_size: many
d_call: .
v_call: TRBV12-3/TRBV12-4
j_call: TRBJ2-1
cdr3_aa: CASSLSEQFF
cdr3_nt: TGTGCCAGCAGCTTAAGTGAGCAGTTCTTC